A single sample is the source of the 30 T cell receptor beta chains below, sequenced in a study of tumor-infiltrating lymphocytes in primary liver carcinoma. With around 500 ng total RNA as template and a constant-region primer, TCR beta cDNA was made. Three nested multiplex PCR rounds, a slightly modified ARM-PCR method, built the TCR beta libraries. For 10 cycles apiece, the opening two PCR rounds ran with TRBV1-TRBV30 forward primers and a C-beta reverse primer. TCRdb analysed the multiplex PCR reads with MiXCR anew, one entry per CDR3 protein. The sample has just under 45,000 distinct CDR3 sequences; around 70% are singletons. Unsorted bulk tissue of about 20-32 mg yielded co-extracted RNA and DNA. Sequencing was carried out using liver tumor tissue from sampling region 2. The subset is: tumor region T2, inferior pole. These receptors were taken from a man in his forties or fifties with primary liver carcinoma and hepatitis B virus infection.

Turning to this clonotype: One end of the junction fails to match germline, which may point to a read error. This sequence joins TRBV4-1 and TRBJ2-6, with D unresolved. Germline loops: CDR1 MGHRA, CDR2 YSYEKL. The CDR3 has 13 amino acids. The CDR3 region has the DNA TGCCCCAGCAGCCGAGTTGGGGCCAACGTCCTGACTTTC. Amino acid sequence: CPSSRVGANVLTF.

The V gene is TRBV28, the J gene TRBJ2-1, with TRBD2 identical over 8 bases. V lost 5 bases and J lost 8; bases outside the gene matches: 26. This CDR3 region has 20 residues. Germline assignment: CDR1 MDHEN and CDR2 SYDVKM. The CDR3 is CASSRVGGPAGDKRLYEQFF. CDR3 sequence (DNA): TGTGCCAGCAGTCGGGTCGGGGGACCAGCGGGAGATAAAAGGTTATATGAGCAGTTCTTC.

In the case of this clonotype: Germline is not matched at one junction end, which may reflect a read error. This sequence joins TRBV6-2 or TRBV6-3 and TRBJ2-1; 9 bases match TRBD2. Looked up from germline, CDR1 is MNHEY and CDR2 is SVGEGT. CDR3 length: 14 amino acids. This chain's CDR3 is CASLGAGGADDQFF. CDR3 in DNA: TGTGCCAGCCTTGGGGCGGGGGGGGCAGATGACCAGTTCTTC.

The CDR3 DNA is TGCGCCAGCAAGGGGACAGGGGAGAAGCAGTACTTC. Its translation is CASKGTGEKQYF. J is TRBJ2-7 and V is TRBV4-1; 10 bases match TRBD1. The CDR3 consists of 12 residues. The J segment lost 8 bases and the V segment lost 7 bases, leaving 5 bases of the junction unmatched. Germline values: CDR1 MGHRA, CDR2 YSYEKL.

Worth noting for this clonotype: One junction end disagrees with the germline gene, perhaps due to a read error. The chain combines TRBV4-2 with TRBJ2-1; tentatively, D is TRBD2 (5 bases). The CDR3 sequence is 17 residues long. The germline V gene has CDR1 LGHNA and CDR2 YNFKEQ. The CDR3 reads CASRQVSAGYTGNEQFF. CDR3 nucleotide sequence: TGTGCCAGCCGCCAAGTTTCAGCAGGATATACGGGGAATGAGCAGTTCTTC.

J is TRBJ2-1 and V is TRBV29-1, with TRBD1 identical over 8 bases. The CDR3 loop spans 11 amino acids. Germline V gene sequence: CDR1 SQVTM, CDR2 ANQGSEA. The CDR3 region is CSSQQGARQFF. The CDR3 nucleotides are TGCAGTAGTCAGCAGGGGGCTAGGCAGTTCTTC.

Points on this clonotype: An end of the junction differs from the germline gene, which may be a read error. This rearrangement joins TRBV29-1 to TRBJ2-3, with a possible D match to TRBD1 (6 bases). The germline gives CDR1 SQVTM, CDR2 ANQGSEA. This CDR3 region has 14 residues. DNA for the CDR3: TGCGGCGTTTCCGGGGCAGGGGTGTCAGATACGCAGTATTTT. Translated, it gives CGVSGAGVSDTQYF.

J is TRBJ2-2 and V is TRBV29-1; the D gene is possibly TRBD1 (5 bases). The CDR3 totals 14 residues. CDR1 and CDR2 (germline): SQVTM, ANQGSEA. Trimming removed 3 bases at V and 2 bases at J, with 10 bases between. CDR3 sequence (DNA): TGCAGCGTTGATAGGCAGGGAAACACCGGGGAGCTGTTTTTT. Residues: CSVDRQGNTGELFF.

This chain's CDR3 is CSDEEGNRPQYF. The CDR3 coding sequence is TGCAGCGACGAAGAAGGGAATCGGCCCCAGTATTTT. V usage is TRBV29-1 and J usage is TRBJ1-5, with D uncertain. The DNA end favors TRBJ2-3, so the J call may be wrong. The germline V gene has CDR1 SQVTM and CDR2 ANQGSEA. CDR3 length equals 12 residues.

This clonotype was seen only once. The junction departs from germline at one end; a sequencing error may be responsible. J is TRBJ2-5 and V is TRBV6-5; D remains ambiguous. The CDR3 extends over 13 amino acids. The germline CDR1 and CDR2 sequences are MNHEY and SVGAGI. In DNA, the CDR3 is TGTGCCAGCAGTTACCCGGGTCAAGAGGCCCAGTACTTC. This sequence encodes CASSYPGQEAQYF.

To note about this clonotype: The junction differs from germline at one of its ends, possibly a read error. The chain joins TRBV6-5 to TRBJ2-7; D not resolved. The CDR3 is made up of 18 amino acids. Per the germline V gene, CDR1 is MNHEY and CDR2 is SVGAGI. Here the CDR3 reads CASSYKGPATSTRYKQYF. The CDR3 DNA follows: TGTGCCAGCAGTTACAAGGGCCCTGCCACTTCGACACGCTACAAGCAGTACTTC.

With regard to this clonotype: Given the absence of the conserved phenylalanine or tryptophan at the CDR3 end, a read error is likely. The chain employs TRBV29-1 and TRBJ2-5, with 7 bases aligning to TRBD2. The CDR3 length is 12 residues. The V gene end was trimmed by 8 bases and the J gene end by 4 bases; junction bases not matched to a gene: 7. The germline gives CDR1 SQVTM, CDR2 ANQGSEA. Here the CDR3 reads CSILTSAETQYL. Written as DNA, the CDR3 is TGCAGCATACTAACTAGCGCAGAGACCCAGTACTTA.

As concerns this clonotype: The conserved phenylalanine or tryptophan normally closing the CDR3 is absent here, so this likely arose from a read error. The chain links TRBV4-1 to TRBJ1-2; D gene uncertain. Trimming removed 9 bases from V and 2 bases from J, with 19 bases in between. The CDR3 sequence is 15 residues long. Germline V CDR1 and CDR2: MGHRA, YSYEKL. The chain's CDR3 is CASNPSTGLNYGYTL. The CDR3 region has the DNA TGCGCCAGTAACCCGTCCACTGGACTCAACTATGGCTACACCCTC.

The sample holds many counts of this clonotype. The V and J genes are TRBV24-1 and TRBJ2-3; unclear D gene. Deletions cut 3 bases from V and 2 bases from J, with 5 bases between. The CDR3 extends over 13 amino acids. The germline gives CDR1 KGHDR, CDR2 SFDVKD. CDR3 bases: TGTGCCACCAGTGATCTATACACAGATACGCAGTATTTT. As protein: CATSDLYTDTQYF.

The V and J genes are TRBV18 and TRBJ2-3; TRBD1 is a possible D gene (6 bases). Germline V gives CDR1 KGHSH, CDR2 LQKENI. This CDR3 contains 13 residues. V was clipped by 3 bases and J by 10 bases, with 14 bases between them. DNA of the CDR3: TGTGCCAGCTCACCGGACAGTGAGGATGCGCAGTATTTT. The encoded protein is CASSPDSEDAQYF.

Note on this clonotype: The junction departs from the called germline gene at one end, perhaps through a read error. The V call is TRBV6-5, the J call TRBJ2-1; TRBD1 aligns across 7 bases. The CDR3 has 15 residues. Germline lookup yields CDR1 MNHEY and CDR2 SVGAGI. This CDR3 is CASGPSARGYNEQFF. Written as DNA, the CDR3 is TGTGCCAGCGGTCCCTCGGCCAGGGGGTACAATGAACAGTTCTTC.

A word on this clonotype: The CDR3 end shows no conserved phenylalanine or tryptophan, and so a read error is likely. The chain joins TRBV6-5 to TRBJ2-1; 8 bases are a match to TRBD2. Per germline, CDR1 MNHEY and CDR2 SVGAGI. The CDR3 totals 11 residues. The CDR3 loop is CVSGSGGGQFL. In DNA form, the CDR3 reads TGTGTCAGCGGGAGCGGGGGTGGGCAGTTCCTC.

This chain joins TRBV7-9 and TRBJ2-1, with D hard to call. V gave up 7 bases and J gave up 9 bases, with 13 bases separating them. Germline CDR1 SEHNR, CDR2 FQNEAQ (reference sequence). This CDR3 spans 12 amino acids. The CDR3 reads CASISEHGEQFF. For the CDR3, the DNA is TGTGCCAGCATCTCGGAGCATGGTGAGCAGTTCTTC. Looking up the rest from reference TRBV7-9 and TRBJ2-1 gives the full variable domain: DTGVSQNPRHKITKRGQNVTFRCDPISEHNRLYWYRQTLGQGPEFLTYFQNEAQLEKSRLLSDRFSAERPKGSFSTLEIQRTEQGDSAMYLCASISEHGEQFFGPGTRLTVL.

About this clonotype itself: One junction end does not reproduce the germline sequence, and a read error may be involved. The chain has TRBV28 and TRBJ2-1, with 8 bases lining up with TRBD2. The CDR3 covers 14 residues. CDR1 is MDHEN and CDR2 is SYDVKM in the germline V gene. In DNA form, the CDR3 reads TGTGCCAGCAATTCAACTAGCGGCTACGATGAGCAGTTCTTC. This codes for CASNSTSGYDEQFF.

Remarks on this clonotype: One end of the junction fails to match germline, which may point to a read error. The chain is built from TRBV6-5 and TRBJ1-2; the D is unclear. CDR3 size: 13 residues. Germline CDR1 is MNHEY and CDR2 is SVGAGI. The CDR3 nucleotides read TGTGCCAGCAGCCCACCTGGGAACCATGGCTATACCTTC. Residues: CASSPPGNHGYTF.

As for this clonotype: Compared with germline, one end of the junction differs, possibly owing to a read error. This chain uses TRBV29-1 with TRBJ2-2, with TRBD2 as a possible D gene (6 bases). CDR3 length equals 13 residues. CDR1 and CDR2 from the germline V gene are SQVTM and ANQGSEA. CDR3 region: CSVGGEAGGELFF. CDR3 coding DNA: TGCAGCGTTGGAGGGGAGGCGGGCGGGGAGTTGTTTTTT.

This clonotype was detected only once. At one of its ends the junction is not consistent with the germline gene, which may arise from a read error. The chain couples TRBV12-3 or TRBV12-4 to TRBJ2-7, with TRBD2 as a possible D gene (5 bases). The CDR3 extends over 16 amino acids. The CDR3 is CASGLVAGLGLYEQYF. CDR3 DNA sequence: TGTGCCAGCGGTTTAGTCGCGGGTCTCGGTCTCTACGAACAGTATTTC.

Concerning this clonotype: Sequence at one end of the junction differs from germline and may be a read error. CDR3 sequence reads: CASSLRWIGENEQYF. The DNA of the CDR3 is TGTGCCAGTAGCTTACGATGGATAGGGGAAAACGAGCAATACTTC. This chain uses TRBV11-2 with TRBJ2-7, with a weak D call TRBD1 (5 bases). The germline V gene has CDR1 SGHAT and CDR2 FQNNGV. This CDR3 is 15 amino acids long.

Regarding this clonotype: The junction departs from germline at one end; a sequencing error may be responsible. This rearrangement joins TRBV6-2 or TRBV6-3 to TRBJ1-3, with no clear D. Germline CDR1 reads MNHEY; CDR2 reads SVGEGT. This CDR3 region has 13 residues. The CDR3 coding sequence is TGTGCCGGCAGTGACAACTCTGGAAACACCATATATTTC. Amino acids: CAGSDNSGNTIYF.

In this sample, this clonotype turned up many times. The CDR3 is CASSLATSRGYEQYF. DNA for the CDR3: TGTGCCAGCAGCTTGGCGACTAGCCGGGGTTACGAGCAGTACTTC. This chain joins TRBV5-5 and TRBJ2-7; 7 positions agree with TRBD2. CDR3 length: 15 amino acids. After removal of 0 bases from V and 4 bases from J, the junction contained 7 bases not matched to a gene. Germline lookup yields CDR1 SGHKS and CDR2 YYEKEE (reference sequence).

Concerning this clonotype itself: A junction boundary mismatches the germline segment, possibly from a read error. The rearrangement links TRBV11-1 to TRBJ2-2; maybe TRBD2 (5 bases). The CDR3 has 15 amino acids. CDR1 is SGHAT, CDR2 FQDESV, per germline (reference sequence). DNA of the CDR3: TGTGCCAGTAGCTATGCAGGACCTTTCTCCGGGGAACTGTTTTTT. The encoded protein is CASSYAGPFSGELFF.

About this clonotype: Given the absence of the conserved phenylalanine or tryptophan at the CDR3 end, a read error is likely. This chain connects TRBV11-2 to TRBJ2-1, with a possible D match to TRBD2 (5 bases). Germline CDR1 SGHAT, CDR2 FQNNGV. This CDR3 is 14 amino acids long. CDR3 coding DNA: TGTGCCAGCAGTTTGTCGGGGTTCGACAATGGGCAGTTCTCC. As protein: CASSLSGFDNGQFS.

The chain carries TRBV7-2 and TRBJ2-7, with TRBD2 matching 10 bases. The CDR3 has 17 amino acids. Germline V gene data show CDR1 as SGHTA and CDR2 as FQGNSA. With V trimmed by 1 base and J by 2 bases, 8 bases remained unmatched. In DNA form, the CDR3 reads TGTGCCAGCAGCTTAGACTATCGACTAGCGGGCACCTACGAGCAGTACTTC. It yields the protein CASSLDYRLAGTYEQYF.

In this sample, this clonotype is medium-sized. V gene TRBV29-1 combines with J gene TRBJ2-3; 7 bases are shared with TRBD2. Germline V CDR1 and CDR2: SQVTM, ANQGSEA. The CDR3 covers 14 residues. The V and J ends lost 7 bases and 1 base, in that order; junction bases with no gene match: 8. The DNA for the CDR3 is TGCAGCGCCGGGGCGGGAGCCGGCACAGATACGCAGTATTTT. Encoded protein: CSAGAGAGTDTQYF.

On this clonotype itself: The junction shows a germline mismatch at one end, possibly a read error. The V and J genes are TRBV7-8 and TRBJ2-7; 7 nucleotides line up with TRBD2. The CDR3 has 13 amino acids. The V gene's germline CDR1 is SGHVS and CDR2 FQNEAQ. CDR3 sequence: CASSFTSACERYF. In DNA form, the CDR3 reads TGTGCCAGCAGCTTTACTAGCGCCTGTGAGCGGTACTTC.